These T cell receptor beta chains were read from a single sample in a study of T-cell reconstitution after alpha-beta-depleted transplantation in children. MiXCR was run by TCRdb on the PCR reads, yielding one entry per CDR3 protein. The sample yields around 130,000 distinct CDR3 sequences, roughly 10% seen once. The specimen was PBMCs, mostly from graft donor cells, collected 180 days after TCRalphabeta/CD19-depleted stem cell transplant. The source of these receptors is a girl younger than two who had a stem cell transplant for combined immunodeficiency, so the T cells may come from the graft donor. The CDR3 runs from the conserved cysteine through the conserved F or W. The D gene is left open where the match is weak. Clone size is not always given. Where it is, it says once, few, many or a class for expanded clones.

>NA|TRBJ2-5|NA|TRBV7-2
TGTGCCAGCAGCTTTGCTATGGGGGGCTGGGAGACCCAGTACTTC
CASSFAMGGWETQYF
>TRBD1|TRBJ1-1|NA|TRBV12-3/TRBV12-4
TGTGCCAGCAGCCCGGACAGGGAAGCTTTCTTT
CASSPDREAFF
>NA|TRBJ2-3|few|TRBV21-1
TGTGCCAGCAGCGCACGACTAGCGGGATGGGATACGCAGTATTTT
CASSARLAGWDTQYF
>NA|TRBJ2-7|few|TRBV2
TGTGCCAGCCGGGTAACCTACGAGCAGTACTTC
CASRVTYEQYF
>NA|TRBJ2-5|few|TRBV4-3
TGCGCCAGCAGCCACACAGGCGCCGAGACCCAGTACTTC
CASSHTGAETQYF
>NA|TRBJ2-7|NA|TRBV10-3
TGTGCCATCAGTGACTGGACGGTATCCTCCTACGAGCAGTACTTC
CAISDWTVSSYEQYF
>NA|TRBJ2-7|few|TRBV27
TGTGCCAGCAGTCTACAGGGATTGGGGTCCTACGAGCAGTACTTC
CASSLQGLGSYEQYF
>TRBD2|TRBJ2-1|few|TRBV12-3/TRBV12-4
TGTGCCACCTCGACTAGCGGGAGATACAATGAGCAGTTCTTC
CATSTSGRYNEQFF
>TRBD2|TRBJ2-3|many|TRBV20-1
TGCAGTGCTAGGCGGGGGGCCACAGATACGCAGTATTTT
CSARRGATDTQYF
>NA|TRBJ2-7|few|TRBV7-2
TGTGCCAGCAGCTTAGGTCTAGCGTCCCTTTACGAGCAGTACTTC
CASSLGLASLYEQYF